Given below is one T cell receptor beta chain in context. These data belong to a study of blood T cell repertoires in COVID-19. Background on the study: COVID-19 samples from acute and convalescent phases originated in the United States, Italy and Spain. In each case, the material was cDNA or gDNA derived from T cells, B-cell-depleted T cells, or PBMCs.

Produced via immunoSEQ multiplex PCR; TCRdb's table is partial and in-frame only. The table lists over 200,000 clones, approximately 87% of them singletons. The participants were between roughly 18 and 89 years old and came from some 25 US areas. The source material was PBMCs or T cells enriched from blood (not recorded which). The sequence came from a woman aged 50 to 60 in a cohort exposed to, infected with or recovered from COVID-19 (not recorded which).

The CDR3 reads CASSIGTGGSYGYTF. CDR3 bases: TGTGCCAGTAGTATTGGGACAGGGGGCAGCTATGGCTACACCTTC. The chain has TRBV19 and TRBJ1-2; 12 bases agree with TRBD1. Germline CDR1 reads LNHDA; CDR2 reads SQIVND (reference sequence). The J segment lost 4 bases and the V segment lost 3 bases, leaving 3 bases of the junction unmatched. The CDR3 totals 15 residues.